The sequence of this TCR beta chain was determined in a study of T cell responses to AZD1222 COVID-19 vaccine. Findings of the study overall: After the peak T cell response, and only then, were repertoires sampled. Females made up more of the donors, who were largely white British, and clonal diversity may have come out too low.

Germline CDR1 is SGHAT and CDR2 is FQNNGV. This CDR3 is 14 amino acids long. V was clipped by 5 bases and J by 8 bases, with 13 bases between them. Points on this clone: Its antigen remains unidentified.

Clones were sequenced by immunoSEQ multiplex PCR, and TCRdb holds only the in-frame ones, with some missing. The table includes over 100,000 clones, approximately 91% detected once. The chain carries TRBV11-2 and TRBJ1-6; D is ambiguous. The receptor comes from an adult in good health. Source: peripheral blood, taken on day 0 of AZD1222 vaccination. The CDR3 DNA reads TGTGCCAGCAGCCCACGAGCTTTTTATTCACCCCTCCACTTT. Translating gives CASSPRAFYSPLHF.